The sequence of this T cell receptor beta chain was determined in a study of shared clonotypes between healthy human individuals. Study information: Two female and a few male donors aged 18 to 49 were enrolled.

Repertoires were generated with immunoSEQ multiplex PCR, while TCRdb's copy carries only in-frame clones and drops some. Of some 2,400,000 clones in the sample, approximately 96% were seen once. The germline V gene has CDR1 SGHRS and CDR2 YFSETQ. Trimming cost V 0 bases and J 8 bases, with 12 bases left between them. The CDR3 spans 15 residues. Study conclusions and caveats: Approximately 5.3% was the fraction of naive CD4 clonotypes found shared across a handful of donors.

This clone came up once. Its antigen remains unknown. The sequence was collected from a man younger than 35 in good health. Specimen: naive CD4+ T cells sorted from blood. As to subset: CD45RA+ positively selected. The chain couples TRBV5-1 to TRBJ1-6, with D perhaps matching TRBD1 (5 bases). This chain's CDR3 is CASSLAGTVYSPLHF. CDR3 sequence (DNA): TGCGCCAGCAGCTTGGCGGGGACCGTATATTCACCCCTCCACTTT. Supplemented by reference TRBV5-1 and TRBJ1-6, the full variable domain reads KAGVTQTPRYLIKTRGQQVTLSCSPISGHRSVSWYQQTPGQGLQFLFEYFSETQRNKGNFPGRFSGRQFSNSRSEMNVSTLELGDSALYLCASSLAGTVYSPLHFGNGTRLTVT.